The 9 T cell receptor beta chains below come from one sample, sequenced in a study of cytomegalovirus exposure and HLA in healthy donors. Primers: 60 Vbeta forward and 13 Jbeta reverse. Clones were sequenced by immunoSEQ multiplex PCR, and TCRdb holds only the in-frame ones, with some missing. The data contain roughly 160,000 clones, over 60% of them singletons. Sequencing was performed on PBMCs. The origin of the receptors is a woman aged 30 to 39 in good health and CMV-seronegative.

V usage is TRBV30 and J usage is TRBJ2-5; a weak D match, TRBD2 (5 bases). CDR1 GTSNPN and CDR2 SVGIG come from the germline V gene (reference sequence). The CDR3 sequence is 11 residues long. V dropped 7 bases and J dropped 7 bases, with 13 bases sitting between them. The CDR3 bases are TGTGCCTTAGACTTCGGAGGGACCCAGTACTTC. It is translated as CALDFGGTQYF.

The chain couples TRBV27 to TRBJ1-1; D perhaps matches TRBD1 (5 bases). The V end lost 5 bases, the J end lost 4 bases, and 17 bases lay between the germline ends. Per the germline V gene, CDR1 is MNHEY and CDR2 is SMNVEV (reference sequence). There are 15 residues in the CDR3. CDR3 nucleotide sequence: TGTGCCAGCAGTCTGTCGGGGGGTATGAGCACTGAAGCTTTCTTT. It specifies CASSLSGGMSTEAFF.

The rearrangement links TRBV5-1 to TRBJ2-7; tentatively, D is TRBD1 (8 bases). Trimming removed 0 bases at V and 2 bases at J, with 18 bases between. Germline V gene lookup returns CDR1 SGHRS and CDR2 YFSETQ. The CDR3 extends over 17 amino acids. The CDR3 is CASSLGGGQAGAYEQYF. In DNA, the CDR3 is TGCGCCAGCAGCTTGGGGGGGGGACAGGCTGGGGCCTACGAGCAGTACTTC. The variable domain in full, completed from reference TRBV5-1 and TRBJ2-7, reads KAGVTQTPRYLIKTRGQQVTLSCSPISGHRSVSWYQQTPGQGLQFLFEYFSETQRNKGNFPGRFSGRQFSNSRSEMNVSTLELGDSALYLCASSLGGGQAGAYEQYFGPGTRLTVT.

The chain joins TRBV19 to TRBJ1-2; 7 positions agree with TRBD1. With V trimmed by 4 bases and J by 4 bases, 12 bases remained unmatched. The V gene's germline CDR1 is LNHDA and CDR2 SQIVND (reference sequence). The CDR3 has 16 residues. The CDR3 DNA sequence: TGTGCCAGTAGTACCATAGGCGGACAGGAGGGCTATGGCTACACCTTC. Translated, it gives CASSTIGGQEGYGYTF.

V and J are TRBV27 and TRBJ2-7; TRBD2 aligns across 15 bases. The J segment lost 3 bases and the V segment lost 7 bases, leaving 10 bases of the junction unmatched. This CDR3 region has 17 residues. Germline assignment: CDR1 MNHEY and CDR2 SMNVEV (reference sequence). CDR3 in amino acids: CASTGTSGGPGFYEQYF. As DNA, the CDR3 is TGTGCCAGCACCGGGACTAGCGGGGGGCCCGGTTTCTACGAGCAGTACTTC.

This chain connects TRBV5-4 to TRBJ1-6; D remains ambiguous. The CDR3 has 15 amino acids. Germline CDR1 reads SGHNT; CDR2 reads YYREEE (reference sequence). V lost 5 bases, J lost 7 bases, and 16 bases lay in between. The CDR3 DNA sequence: TGTGCCAGCAGTGTACGGGGAGTTGGCAATTCACCCCTCCACTTT. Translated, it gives CASSVRGVGNSPLHF. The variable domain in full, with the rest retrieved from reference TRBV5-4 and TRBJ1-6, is ETGVTQSPTHLIKTRGQQVTLRCSSQSGHNTVSWYQQALGQGPQFIFQYYREEENGRGNFPPRFSGLQFPNYSSELNVNALELDDSALYLCASSVRGVGNSPLHFGNGTRLTVT.

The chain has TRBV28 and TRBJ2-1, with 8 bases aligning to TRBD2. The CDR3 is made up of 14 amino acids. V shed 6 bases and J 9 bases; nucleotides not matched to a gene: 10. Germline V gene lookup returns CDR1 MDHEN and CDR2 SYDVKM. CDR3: CASSLGLARSEQFF. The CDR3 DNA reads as TGTGCCAGCAGCCTCGGACTAGCTCGGAGTGAGCAGTTCTTC.

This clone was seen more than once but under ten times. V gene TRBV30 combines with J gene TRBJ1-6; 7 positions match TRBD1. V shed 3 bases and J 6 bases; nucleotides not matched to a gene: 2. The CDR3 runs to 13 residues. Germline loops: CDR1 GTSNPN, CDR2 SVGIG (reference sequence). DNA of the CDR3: TGTGCCTGGAGGGACAGGACTAATTCACCCCTCCACTTT. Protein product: CAWRDRTNSPLHF.

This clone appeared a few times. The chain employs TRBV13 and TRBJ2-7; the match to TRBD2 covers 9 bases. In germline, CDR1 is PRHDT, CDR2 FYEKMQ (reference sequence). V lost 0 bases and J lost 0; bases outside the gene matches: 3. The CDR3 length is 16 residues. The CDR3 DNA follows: TGTGCCAGCAGCTTAGGTAGCGGGGGACCCTCCTACGAGCAGTACTTC. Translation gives CASSLGSGGPSYEQYF.